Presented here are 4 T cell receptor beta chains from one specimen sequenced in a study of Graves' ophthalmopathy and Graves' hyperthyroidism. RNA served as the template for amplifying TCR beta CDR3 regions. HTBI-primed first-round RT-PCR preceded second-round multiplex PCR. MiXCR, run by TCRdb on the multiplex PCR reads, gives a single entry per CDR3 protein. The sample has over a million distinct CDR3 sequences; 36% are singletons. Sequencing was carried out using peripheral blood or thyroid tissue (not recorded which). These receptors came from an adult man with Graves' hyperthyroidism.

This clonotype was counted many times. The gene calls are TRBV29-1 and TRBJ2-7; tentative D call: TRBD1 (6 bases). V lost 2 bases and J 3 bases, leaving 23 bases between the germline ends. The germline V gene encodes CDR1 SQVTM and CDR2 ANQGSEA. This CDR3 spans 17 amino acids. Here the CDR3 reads CSVELLRPGHQFYEQYF. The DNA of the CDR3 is TGCAGCGTTGAATTGTTGAGACCGGGACACCAATTCTACGAGCAGTACTTC.

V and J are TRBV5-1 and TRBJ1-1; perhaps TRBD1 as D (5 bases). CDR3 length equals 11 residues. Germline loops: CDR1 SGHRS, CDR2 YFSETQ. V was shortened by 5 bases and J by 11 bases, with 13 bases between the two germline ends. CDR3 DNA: TGCGCCAGCAGGGGCGGGGCCGGGGCTTTCTTT. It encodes CASRGGAGAFF.

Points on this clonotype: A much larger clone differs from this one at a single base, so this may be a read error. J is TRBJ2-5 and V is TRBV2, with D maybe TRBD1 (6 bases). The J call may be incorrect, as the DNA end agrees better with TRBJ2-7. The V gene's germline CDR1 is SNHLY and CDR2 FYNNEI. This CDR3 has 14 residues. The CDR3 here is CASRNRVNSCEQYF. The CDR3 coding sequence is TGTGCCAGCAGGAACAGGGTAAACTCCTGCGAGCAGTACTTC.

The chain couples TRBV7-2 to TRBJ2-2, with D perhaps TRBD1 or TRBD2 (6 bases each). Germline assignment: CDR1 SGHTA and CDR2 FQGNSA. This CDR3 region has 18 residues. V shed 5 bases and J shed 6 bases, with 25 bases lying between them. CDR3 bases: TGTGCCAGCAGCCCCAGGGGTAGGCCCTCGGGGACTGCCGGGGAGCTGTTTTTT. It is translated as CASSPRGRPSGTAGELFF.